The following is a T cell receptor beta chain sequence with its context. Its antigen is currently unknown. The CDR3 totals 13 residues. The V gene lost 7 bases and the J gene lost 3 bases, with 10 bases spanning the gap. CDR1 and CDR2 from the germline V gene are SNHLY and FYNNEI. Produced via immunoSEQ multiplex PCR; TCRdb's table is partial and in-frame only. The sample has roughly 150,000 clones, approximately 90% seen once. This entry belongs to a study of T cell responses to AZD1222 COVID-19 vaccine. Across the study: Both about-4-week and about-12-week second-dose recipients were combined. General study results and limits: Without day 14 samples, only post-peak T cell repertoires were studied. AZD1222 recipients seropositive at baseline numbered only five to seven. Elevations in Spike-specific TCR breadth and depth followed administration of two AZD1222 doses.

The chain carries TRBV2 and TRBJ1-5; D unresolved. Sequencing used peripheral blood, obtained on day 0 of AZD1222 vaccination. This clonotype originated in an adult in good health. In DNA form, the CDR3 reads TGTGCCAGCATGTACAGCCTCAATCAGCCCCAGCATTTT. Amino acid sequence: CASMYSLNQPQHF.